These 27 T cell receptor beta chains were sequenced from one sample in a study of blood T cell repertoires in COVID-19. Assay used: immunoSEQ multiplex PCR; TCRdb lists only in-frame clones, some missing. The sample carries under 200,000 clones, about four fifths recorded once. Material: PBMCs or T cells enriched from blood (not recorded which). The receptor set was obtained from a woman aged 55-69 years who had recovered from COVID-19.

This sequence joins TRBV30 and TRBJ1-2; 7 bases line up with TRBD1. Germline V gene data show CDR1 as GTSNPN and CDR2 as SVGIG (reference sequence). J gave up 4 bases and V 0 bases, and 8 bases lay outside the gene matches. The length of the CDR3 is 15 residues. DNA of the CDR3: TGTGCCTGGAGTGTAGGCGGGACAGCTTCCTATGGCTACACCTTC. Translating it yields CAWSVGGTASYGYTF.

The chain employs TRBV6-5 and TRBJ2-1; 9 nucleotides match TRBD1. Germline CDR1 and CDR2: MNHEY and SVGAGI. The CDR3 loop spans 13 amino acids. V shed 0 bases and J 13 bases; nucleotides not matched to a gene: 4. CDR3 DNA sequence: TGTGCCAGCAGTTACTCACACAGGGGGCATCAGTTCTTC. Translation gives CASSYSHRGHQFF.

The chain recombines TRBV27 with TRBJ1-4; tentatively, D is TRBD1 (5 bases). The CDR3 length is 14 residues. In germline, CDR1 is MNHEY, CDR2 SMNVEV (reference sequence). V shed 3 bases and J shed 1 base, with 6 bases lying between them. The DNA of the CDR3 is TGTGCCAGCAGTTTCACAGGAACTAATGAAAAACTGTTTTTT. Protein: CASSFTGTNEKLFF.

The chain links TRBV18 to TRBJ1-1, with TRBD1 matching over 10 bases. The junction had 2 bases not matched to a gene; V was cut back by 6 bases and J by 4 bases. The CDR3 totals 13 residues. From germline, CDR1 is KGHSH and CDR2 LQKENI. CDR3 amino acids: CASSGQGSTEAFF. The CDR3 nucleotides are TGTGCCAGCTCGGGACAGGGGTCCACTGAAGCTTTCTTT.

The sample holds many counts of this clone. CDR3: CASSRTTGKAFF. CDR3 coding DNA: TGTGCCAGCAGCAGAACGACGGGAAAAGCTTTCTTT. V gene TRBV6-5 combines with J gene TRBJ1-1; D remains unclear. Trimming removed 6 bases from V and 9 bases from J, with 14 bases in between. Per the germline V gene, CDR1 is MNHEY and CDR2 is SVGAGI. The CDR3 sequence is 12 residues long.

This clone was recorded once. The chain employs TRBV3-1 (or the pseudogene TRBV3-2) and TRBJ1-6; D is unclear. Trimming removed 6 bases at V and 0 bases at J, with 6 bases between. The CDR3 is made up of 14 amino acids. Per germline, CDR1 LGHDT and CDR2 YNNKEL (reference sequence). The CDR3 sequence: CASSRSSYNSPLHF. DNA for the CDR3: TGTGCCAGCAGTAGGAGCTCCTATAATTCACCCCTCCACTTT.

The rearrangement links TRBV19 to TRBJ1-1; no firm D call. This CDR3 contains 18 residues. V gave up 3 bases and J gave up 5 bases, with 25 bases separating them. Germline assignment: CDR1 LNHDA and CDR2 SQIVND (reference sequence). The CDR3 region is CASSMEVRISGLRTEAFF. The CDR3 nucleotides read TGTGCCAGTAGTATGGAGGTAAGAATTTCCGGCTTAAGAACTGAAGCTTTCTTT. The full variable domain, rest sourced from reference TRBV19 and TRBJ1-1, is DGGITQSPKYLFRKEGQNVTLSCEQNLNHDAMYWYRQDPGQGLRLIYYSQIVNDFQKGDIAEGYSVSREKKESFPLTVTSAQKNPTAFYLCASSMEVRISGLRTEAFFGQGTRLTVV.

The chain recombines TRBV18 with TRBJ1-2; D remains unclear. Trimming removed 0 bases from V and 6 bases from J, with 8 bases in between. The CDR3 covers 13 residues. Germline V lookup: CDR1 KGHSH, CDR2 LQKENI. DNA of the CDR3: TGTGCCAGCTCACCACCTTCGGGGAATGGCTACACCTTC. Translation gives CASSPPSGNGYTF.

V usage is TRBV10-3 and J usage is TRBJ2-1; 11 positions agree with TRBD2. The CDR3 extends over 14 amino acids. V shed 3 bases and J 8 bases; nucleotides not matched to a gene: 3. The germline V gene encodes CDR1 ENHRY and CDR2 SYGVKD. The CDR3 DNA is TGTGCCATCAGTGATCTAGCGGGGGGCCATGAGCAGTTCTTC. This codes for CAISDLAGGHEQFF.

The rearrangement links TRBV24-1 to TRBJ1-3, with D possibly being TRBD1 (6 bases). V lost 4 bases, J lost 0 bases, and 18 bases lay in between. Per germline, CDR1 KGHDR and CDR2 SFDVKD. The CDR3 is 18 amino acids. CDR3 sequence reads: CATSELHRQASSGNTIYF. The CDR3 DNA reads TGTGCCACCAGTGAACTACACCGACAGGCTAGCTCTGGAAACACCATATATTTT.

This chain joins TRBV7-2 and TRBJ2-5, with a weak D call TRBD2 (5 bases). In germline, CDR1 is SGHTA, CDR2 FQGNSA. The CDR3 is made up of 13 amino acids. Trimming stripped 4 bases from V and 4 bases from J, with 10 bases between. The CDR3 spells CASSWRRGETQYF. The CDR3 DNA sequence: TGTGCCAGCAGCTGGCGTCGGGGAGAGACCCAGTACTTC.

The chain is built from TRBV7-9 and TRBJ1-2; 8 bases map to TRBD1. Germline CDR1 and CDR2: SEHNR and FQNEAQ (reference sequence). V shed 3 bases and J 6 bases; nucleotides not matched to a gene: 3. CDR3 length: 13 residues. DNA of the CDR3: TGTGCCAGCAGCTTTTTGGACAGGGATGGCTACACCTTC. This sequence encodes CASSFLDRDGYTF.

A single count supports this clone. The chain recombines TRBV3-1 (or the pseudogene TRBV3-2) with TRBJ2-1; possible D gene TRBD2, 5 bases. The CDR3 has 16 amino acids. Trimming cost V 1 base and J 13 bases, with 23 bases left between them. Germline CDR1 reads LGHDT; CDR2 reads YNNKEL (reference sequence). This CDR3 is CASSQVGDWAYYFQFF. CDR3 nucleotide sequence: TGTGCCAGCAGCCAAGTCGGGGATTGGGCCTATTATTTTCAGTTCTTC.

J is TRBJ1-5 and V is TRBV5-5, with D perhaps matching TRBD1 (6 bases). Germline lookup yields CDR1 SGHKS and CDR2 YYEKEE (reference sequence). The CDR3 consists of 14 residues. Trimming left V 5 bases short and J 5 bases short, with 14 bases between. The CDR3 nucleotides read TGTGCCAGCAGTCTGGGAGGGGGAGATCAGCCCCAGCATTTT. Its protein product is CASSLGGGDQPQHF.

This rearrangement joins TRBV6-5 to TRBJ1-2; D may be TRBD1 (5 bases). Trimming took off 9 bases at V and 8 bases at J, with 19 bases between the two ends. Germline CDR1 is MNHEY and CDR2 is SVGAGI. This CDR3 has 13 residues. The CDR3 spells CASWGEKGTGYTF. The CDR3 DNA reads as TGTGCCAGTTGGGGGGAAAAGGGAACGGGCTACACCTTC.

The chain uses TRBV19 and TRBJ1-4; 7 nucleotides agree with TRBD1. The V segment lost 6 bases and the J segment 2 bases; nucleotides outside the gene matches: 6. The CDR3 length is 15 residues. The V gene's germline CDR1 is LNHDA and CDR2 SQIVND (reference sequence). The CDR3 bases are TGTGCCAGTAGCAGACAGGGAGGCACTAATGAAAAACTGTTTTTT. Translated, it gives CASSRQGGTNEKLFF.

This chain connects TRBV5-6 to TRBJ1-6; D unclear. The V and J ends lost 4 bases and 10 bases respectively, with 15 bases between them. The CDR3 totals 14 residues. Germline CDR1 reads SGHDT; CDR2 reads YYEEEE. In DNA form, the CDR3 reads TGTGCCAGCAGCCTACGCTCCGTGGGCTCACCCCTCCACTTT. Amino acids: CASSLRSVGSPLHF.

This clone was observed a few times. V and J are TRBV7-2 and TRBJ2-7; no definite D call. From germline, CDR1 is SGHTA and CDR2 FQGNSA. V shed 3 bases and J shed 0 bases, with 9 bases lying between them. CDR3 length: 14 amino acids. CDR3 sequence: CASSFRSYSYEQYF. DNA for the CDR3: TGTGCCAGCAGCTTCCGTTCTTACTCCTACGAGCAGTACTTC.

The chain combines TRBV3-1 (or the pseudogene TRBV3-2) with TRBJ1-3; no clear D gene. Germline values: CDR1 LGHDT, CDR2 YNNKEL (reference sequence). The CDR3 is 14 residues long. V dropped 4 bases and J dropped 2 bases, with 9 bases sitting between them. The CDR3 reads CASSRASPGNTIYF. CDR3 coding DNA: TGTGCCAGCAGCCGGGCCAGCCCTGGAAACACCATATATTTT.

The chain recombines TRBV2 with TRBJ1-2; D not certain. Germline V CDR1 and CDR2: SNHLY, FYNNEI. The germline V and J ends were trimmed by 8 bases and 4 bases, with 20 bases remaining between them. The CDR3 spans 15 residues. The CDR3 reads CASSREVVGSYGYTF. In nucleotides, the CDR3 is TGTGCCAGCTCGCGGGAGGTCGTCGGGAGCTATGGCTACACCTTC.

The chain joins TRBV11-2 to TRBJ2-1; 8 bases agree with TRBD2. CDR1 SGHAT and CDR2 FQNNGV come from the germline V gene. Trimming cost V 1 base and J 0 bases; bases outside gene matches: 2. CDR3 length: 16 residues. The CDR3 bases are TGTGCCAGCAGCTTAGTAGCGGGGAGCTCCTACAATGAGCAGTTCTTC. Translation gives CASSLVAGSSYNEQFF.

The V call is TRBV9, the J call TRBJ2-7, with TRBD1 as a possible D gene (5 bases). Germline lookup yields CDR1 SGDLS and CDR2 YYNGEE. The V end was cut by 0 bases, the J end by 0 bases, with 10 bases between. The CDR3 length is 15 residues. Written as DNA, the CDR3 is TGTGCCAGCAGCGTAGCTCCCCAGGGCTCCTACGAGCAGTACTTC. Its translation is CASSVAPQGSYEQYF.

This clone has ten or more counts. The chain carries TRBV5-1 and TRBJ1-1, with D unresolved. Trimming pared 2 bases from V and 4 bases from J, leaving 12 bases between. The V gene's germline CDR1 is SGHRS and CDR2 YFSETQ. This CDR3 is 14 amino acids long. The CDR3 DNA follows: TGCGCCAGCAGCTTAGATCTGAGGAGCACTGAAGCTTTCTTT. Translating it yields CASSLDLRSTEAFF.

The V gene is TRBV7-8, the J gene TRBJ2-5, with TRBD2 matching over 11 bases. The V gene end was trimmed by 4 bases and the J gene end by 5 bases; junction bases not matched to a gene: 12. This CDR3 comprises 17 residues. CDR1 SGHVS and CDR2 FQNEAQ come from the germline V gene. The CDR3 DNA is TGTGCCAGCAGCTCCCAACTAGCGGGGGTGGCGTTGGAGACCCAGTACTTC. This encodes CASSSQLAGVALETQYF.

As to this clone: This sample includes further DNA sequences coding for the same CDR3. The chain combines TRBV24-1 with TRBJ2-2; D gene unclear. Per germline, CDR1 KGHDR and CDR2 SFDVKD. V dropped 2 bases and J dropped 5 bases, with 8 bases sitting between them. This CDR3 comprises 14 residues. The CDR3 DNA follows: TGTGCCACCAGTGATTCACCGCGGACCGGGGAGCTGTTTTTT. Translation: CATSDSPRTGELFF.

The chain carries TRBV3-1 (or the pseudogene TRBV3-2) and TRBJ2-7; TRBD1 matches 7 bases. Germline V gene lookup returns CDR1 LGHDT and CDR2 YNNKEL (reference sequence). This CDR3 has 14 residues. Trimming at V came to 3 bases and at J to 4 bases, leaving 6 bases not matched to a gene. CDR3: CASSQPGTAYEQYF. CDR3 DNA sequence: TGTGCCAGCAGCCAGCCCGGGACAGCTTACGAGCAGTACTTC.

CDR3 sequence: CASSLEGAWMNTEAFF. CDR3 nucleotide sequence: TGCGCCAGCAGCTTGGAAGGGGCTTGGATGAACACTGAAGCTTTCTTT. The J gene is TRBJ1-1, the V gene TRBV5-1; possibly TRBD1 for D (5 bases). The germline V and J ends were trimmed by 0 bases and 0 bases, with 12 bases remaining between them. Per the germline V gene, CDR1 is SGHRS and CDR2 is YFSETQ. This CDR3 comprises 16 residues. The variable domain in full, with the rest retrieved from reference TRBV5-1 and TRBJ1-1, is KAGVTQTPRYLIKTRGQQVTLSCSPISGHRSVSWYQQTPGQGLQFLFEYFSETQRNKGNFPGRFSGRQFSNSRSEMNVSTLELGDSALYLCASSLEGAWMNTEAFFGQGTRLTVV.